Listed below are T cell receptor beta chains from one sample, sequenced in a study of HIV-infected patients and healthy controls. MiXCR was run by TCRdb on the 5' RACE reads, yielding one entry per CDR3 protein. The repertoire holds under 10,000 distinct CDR3 sequences, with about 8% as singletons. The sequences come from blood, collected during antiretroviral therapy. Receptors were obtained from an adult with HIV infection. CDR3s include the opening cysteine and the closing phenylalanine or tryptophan. The D gene is left open where the match is weak. Rows give clone size only sometimes, using once, few, many, or a class for an expanded clone.

D	size	V	J	CDR3	DNA
-	-	TRBV12-3/TRBV12-4	TRBJ2-1	CASSLGNEQFF	TGTGCCAGCAGTTTGGGCAATGAGCAGTTCTTC
-	many	TRBV20-1	TRBJ2-3	CSARAPGSTDTQYF	TGCAGTGCTAGAGCCCCAGGGAGCACAGATACGCAGTATTTT
TRBD2	many	TRBV6-2/TRBV6-3	TRBJ2-7	CASSPARSGLATNSYEQYF	TGTGCCAGCAGCCCCGCTCGCTCTGGACTAGCGACTAACTCCTACGAGCAGTACTTC
TRBD2	many	TRBV6-6	TRBJ2-5	CASSRMTSGVYQETQYF	TGTGCCAGCAGTCGTATGACTAGCGGGGTATACCAAGAGACCCAGTACTTC
-	-	TRBV20-1	TRBJ2-2	CSARTGTPNTGELFF	TGCAGTGCTCGAACCGGGACACCGAACACCGGGGAGCTGTTTTTT
-	many	TRBV7-9	TRBJ2-7	CASSPDSSDEQYF	TGTGCCAGCAGCCCGGACTCCTCGGACGAGCAGTACTTC
-	many	TRBV7-9	TRBJ1-6	CASSLDLGNSPLHF	TGTGCCAGCAGCTTAGATCTGGGTAATTCACCCCTCCACTTT
-	medium-sized	TRBV28	TRBJ2-4	CASSLVGENIQYF	TGTGCCAGCAGTTTAGTCGGCGAAAACATTCAGTACTTC
TRBD2	-	TRBV4-2	TRBJ2-2	CASSQRGAGGPDTGELFF	TGTGCCAGCAGCCAAAGGGGAGCGGGGGGGCCGGACACCGGGGAGCTGTTTTTT
-	-	TRBV29-1	TRBJ2-1	CSVVRGGSYNEQFF	TGCAGCGTTGTCAGGGGGGGGTCTTACAATGAGCAGTTCTTC
TRBD1	many	TRBV7-8	TRBJ2-5	CASSPRDRGPETQYF	TGTGCCAGCAGCCCCCGGGACAGGGGGCCGGAGACCCAGTACTTC
TRBD1	many	TRBV5-1	TRBJ2-7	CASSFGDRGHNEQYF	TGCGCCAGCAGCTTCGGGGACAGGGGGCATAACGAGCAGTACTTC
-	many	TRBV6-5	TRBJ1-5	CASSPGRVGQPQHF	TGTGCCAGCAGCCCGGGTAGGGTGGGCCAGCCCCAGCATTTT
-	many	TRBV20-1	TRBJ2-7	CSARDRRTVGYEQYF	TGCAGTGCTAGAGATCGTCGGACCGTGGGCTACGAGCAGTACTTC
-	-	TRBV6-6	TRBJ2-1	CASSYPQTDTYNEQFF	TGTGCCAGCAGTTACCCTCAGACAGATACCTACAATGAGCAGTTCTTC
-	many	TRBV20-1	TRBJ2-7	CSAADSRSRTYEQYF	TGCAGTGCTGCTGACAGCAGAAGCCGAACCTACGAGCAGTACTTC
-	-	TRBV12-3/TRBV12-4	TRBJ2-2	CASSLGGTGELFF	TGTGCCAGCAGTCTAGGGGGGACCGGGGAGCTGTTTTTT
TRBD1	few	TRBV5-8	TRBJ2-3	CASSSGTGSRDTQYF	TGTGCCAGCAGCTCCGGGACAGGTTCGCGAGATACGCAGTATTTT
-	medium-sized	TRBV7-8	TRBJ2-7	CASSLAGSLGHEQYF	TGTGCCAGCAGCTTAGCAGGGTCTTTGGGGCACGAGCAGTACTTC
TRBD2	many	TRBV29-1	TRBJ2-3	CSAPLAGGPTDTQYF	TGCAGCGCACCCTTAGCGGGGGGGCCCACAGATACGCAGTATTTT
-	many	TRBV6-5	TRBJ2-3	CASREGAPPDTQYF	TGTGCCAGCAGGGAGGGGGCCCCGCCAGATACGCAGTATTTT
-	few	TRBV27	TRBJ2-7	CASSPGTRRGEQYF	TGTGCCAGCAGTCCCGGGACCCGGAGGGGAGAGCAGTACTTC
-	medium-sized	TRBV20-1	TRBJ2-7	CSASRGTASSYEQYF	TGCAGTGCTAGTAGGGGAACAGCGAGCTCCTACGAGCAGTACTTC
-	few	TRBV12-3/TRBV12-4	TRBJ1-6	CASSLGGGSPLHF	TGTGCCAGCAGTTTGGGCGGAGGGTCACCCCTCCACTTT
-	medium-sized	TRBV7-8	TRBJ2-2	CASSLAVPGNTGELFF	TGTGCCAGCAGCTTAGCGGTCCCAGGGAACACCGGGGAGCTGTTTTTT
TRBD1	many	TRBV20-1	TRBJ1-5	CSARETGQGNQPQHF	TGCAGTGCTAGAGAAACGGGACAGGGAAACCAGCCCCAGCATTTT
-	-	TRBV2	TRBJ2-7	CATSDCSYEQYF	TGTGCCACCTCGGACTGCTCCTACGAGCAGTACTTC
TRBD1	-	TRBV27	TRBJ2-3	CASTRTGGERDTQYF	TGTGCCAGCACCCGGACAGGGGGCGAAAGAGATACGCAGTATTTT
TRBD1	-	TRBV20-1	TRBJ1-4	CSATSPGQGLEKLFF	TGCAGTGCTACCTCGCCGGGACAGGGTCTAGAAAAACTGTTTTTT
TRBD1	many	TRBV19	TRBJ2-5	CATSRDREETQYF	TGTGCCACCAGTAGGGACAGGGAAGAGACCCAGTACTTC
-	many	TRBV20-1	TRBJ1-5	CSVPPLGVSNQPQHF	TGCAGTGTCCCACCGCTCGGGGTCAGCAATCAGCCCCAGCATTTT
-	medium-sized	TRBV24-1	TRBJ2-7	CATQEKGVQYF	TGTGCCACGCAAGAGAAGGGCGTGCAGTACTTC
-	many	TRBV4-1	TRBJ2-3	CASSQARATSDTQYF	TGCGCCAGCAGCCAAGCCCGGGCCACATCAGATACGCAGTATTTT
-	medium-sized	TRBV12-3/TRBV12-4	TRBJ2-3	CASNSGATDTQYF	TGTGCCAGCAACTCCGGGGCCACAGATACGCAGTATTTT
-	medium-sized	TRBV4-1	TRBJ2-7	CASSQDRAGRYEQYF	TGCGCCAGCAGCCAAGATAGAGCAGGGCGCTACGAGCAGTACTTC
TRBD2	many	TRBV24-1	TRBJ2-1	CATSDRTSGSYNEQFF	TGTGCCACCAGTGATAGGACTAGCGGATCCTACAATGAGCAGTTCTTC
-	medium-sized	TRBV7-9	TRBJ2-7	CASSFGRTATYEQYF	TGTGCCAGCAGCTTCGGCCGGACCGCAACCTACGAGCAGTACTTC
TRBD2	once	TRBV3-1	TRBJ2-1	CASSFGLANNEQFF	TGTGCCAGCAGCTTTGGACTAGCTAACAATGAGCAGTTCTTC
TRBD1	many	TRBV5-5	TRBJ1-6	CASSLAGTGGNSPLHF	TGTGCCAGCAGCTTGGCAGGGACAGGGGGTAATTCACCCCTCCACTTT
-	many	TRBV20-1	TRBJ1-5	CSALDRNQPQHF	TGCAGTGCTTTGGACCGCAATCAGCCCCAGCATTTT
-	medium-sized	TRBV20-1	TRBJ2-5	CSARHGRKARETQYF	TGCAGTGCGAGGCATGGCCGGAAAGCAAGAGAGACCCAGTACTTC
-	many	TRBV5-5	TRBJ2-6	CASSPHGPSGANVLTF	TGTGCCAGCAGCCCACACGGACCCTCTGGGGCCAACGTCCTGACTTTC
TRBD2	-	TRBV20-1	TRBJ2-1	CSAISGGRYNEQFF	TGCAGTGCTATTTCGGGAGGGCGATACAATGAGCAGTTCTTC
-	medium-sized	TRBV12-3/TRBV12-4	TRBJ1-1	CASSSHRNTEAFF	TGTGCCAGCAGTTCCCACAGGAACACTGAAGCTTTCTTT
-	medium-sized	TRBV24-1	TRBJ2-5	CATSDFQGSRETQYF	TGTGCCACCAGTGATTTCCAGGGTAGTCGGGAGACCCAGTACTTC
-	medium-sized	TRBV7-2	TRBJ2-1	CASSLAPGAGASNEQFF	TGTGCCAGCAGCTTAGCGCCGGGCGCCGGCGCGTCGAATGAGCAGTTCTTC
-	medium-sized	TRBV25-1	TRBJ2-1	CASSRGAYEQFF	TGTGCCAGCAGTCGGGGGGCCTATGAGCAGTTCTTC
-	large	TRBV27	TRBJ2-1	CASTLGSAGAGYNEQFF	TGTGCCAGCACCCTTGGTTCGGCGGGGGCGGGCTACAATGAGCAGTTCTTC
TRBD1	-	TRBV19	TRBJ1-4	CASRRDRGTENEKLFF	TGTGCCAGTAGGAGGGACAGGGGGACGGAAAATGAAAAACTGTTTTTT
-	-	TRBV7-8	TRBJ1-5	CASSFGGWNQPQHF	TGTGCCAGCAGCTTTGGTGGGTGGAATCAGCCCCAGCATTTT
-	medium-sized	TRBV7-3	TRBJ2-2	CASTAVKTGELFF	TGTGCCAGCACCGCGGTCAAGACCGGGGAGCTGTTTTTT
TRBD2	few	TRBV28	TRBJ2-7	CASITSGSSYEQYF	TGTGCCAGCATAACTAGCGGGAGCTCCTACGAGCAGTACTTC
-	medium-sized	TRBV19	TRBJ2-1	CASSISGSSYNEQFF	TGTGCCAGTAGTATTTCAGGTTCCTCCTACAATGAGCAGTTCTTC
-	many	TRBV28	TRBJ2-7	CASSRSTGSSRWVPYEQYF	TGTGCCAGCAGTCGCTCAACAGGGTCCAGTCGATGGGTTCCTTACGAGCAGTACTTC
TRBD1	many	TRBV6-6	TRBJ1-4	CASSSTGDPNEKLFF	TGTGCCAGCAGTAGCACAGGGGATCCTAATGAAAAACTGTTTTTT
TRBD2	many	TRBV20-1	TRBJ2-7	CSAAPGTRGYEQYF	TGCAGTGCTGCACCCGGGACTAGGGGCTACGAGCAGTACTTC
-	-	TRBV5-5	TRBJ2-3	CASTTSGVPGGTDTQYF	TGTGCCAGCACAACTTCCGGAGTACCGGGTGGGACAGATACGCAGTATTTT